This T cell receptor beta chain was sequenced in a study of blood T cell repertoires in COVID-19. Overall study: Samples came from the United States, Italy and Spain, spanning acute and convalescent COVID-19.

The assay was immunoSEQ multiplex PCR, and TCRdb's table has in-frame clones only and misses some. The data show 98,000 or so clones, about 88% seen once. Trimming took off 1 base at V and 16 bases at J, with 20 bases between the two ends. Germline CDR1 reads LNHNV; CDR2 reads YYDKDF (reference sequence). The CDR3 runs to 14 residues. The chain recombines TRBV15 with TRBJ1-5, with D tentatively TRBD1 (5 bases). Sequenced input: peripheral blood. The TCR was taken from a human donor in a cohort sampled during active COVID-19. The DNA of the CDR3 is TGTGCCACCAGCAGAGCCGCGGGGGGGTCCGACCATCATTTT. It specifies CATSRAAGGSDHHF.